Presented here are 18 T cell receptor beta chains from one specimen sequenced in a study of lymphopenia after photon versus proton radiotherapy. The protocol was immunoSEQ multiplex PCR, while the TCRdb copy is restricted to in-frame clones and leaves out a portion. Of 30,000 or so clones listed, roughly 86% are singletons. Source: peripheral blood, taken from a patient treated with proton-based radiotherapy. The receptors stem from a woman aged 55-70 years with cholangiocarcinoma. Some clones in this sample may be carry-over from other donors' samples.

J is TRBJ2-7 and V is TRBV19; 10 bases align to TRBD1. The CDR3 loop spans 13 amino acids. Germline values: CDR1 LNHDA, CDR2 SQIVND (reference sequence). The junction had 5 bases not matched to a gene; V was cut back by 6 bases and J by 6 bases. CDR3 nucleotide sequence: TGTGCCAGTAGCGGACAGGGGGAAATCGAGCAGTACTTC. It encodes CASSGQGEIEQYF.

The chain has TRBV5-1 and TRBJ2-1; TRBD1 is a possible D gene (6 bases). Germline CDR1 is SGHRS and CDR2 is YFSETQ. Deletions cut 4 bases from V and 8 bases from J, with 10 bases between. There are 12 residues in the CDR3. CDR3 sequence reads: CASSLHRDEQFF. The CDR3 coding sequence is TGCGCCAGCAGCCTTCACAGGGATGAGCAGTTCTTC.

The gene calls are TRBV5-6 and TRBJ2-7; D perhaps matches TRBD1 (6 bases). This CDR3 comprises 15 residues. Germline V gene data show CDR1 as SGHDT and CDR2 as YYEEEE. Trimming cost V 0 bases and J 0 bases, with 10 bases left between them. CDR3 loop: CASSLGGTISYEQYF. CDR3 DNA: TGTGCCAGCAGCTTGGGGGGGACAATCTCCTACGAGCAGTACTTC.

This CDR3 is CASSLAAYQPQHF. DNA for the CDR3: TGTGCCAGCAGCTTAGCCGCCTATCAGCCCCAGCATTTT. The gene calls are TRBV11-2 and TRBJ1-5; D remains ambiguous. Germline-derived CDR1 and CDR2 are SGHAT and FQNNGV. Trimming removed 1 base from V and 5 bases from J, with 6 bases in between. This CDR3 spans 13 amino acids.

This chain links TRBV14 with TRBJ2-2, with D unclear. The V end lost 1 base, the J end lost 1 base, and 7 bases lay between the germline ends. The CDR3 spans 15 residues. Per germline, CDR1 SGHDN and CDR2 FVKESK. The CDR3 here is CASSQVAGNTGELFF. The DNA for the CDR3 is TGTGCCAGCAGCCAAGTCGCAGGGAACACCGGGGAGCTGTTTTTT.

This clone has only a few counts. The J gene is TRBJ1-2, the V gene TRBV19, with 10 bases matching TRBD1. This CDR3 has 15 residues. Germline loops: CDR1 LNHDA, CDR2 SQIVND (reference sequence). The trim removed 5 bases at V and 6 bases at J, leaving 9 bases unmatched. The CDR3 here is CASSPLPTGGDGYTF. The CDR3 DNA is TGTGCCAGTAGTCCTCTCCCGACAGGGGGCGATGGCTACACCTTC. Full variable domain (missing parts from reference TRBV19 and TRBJ1-2): DGGITQSPKYLFRKEGQNVTLSCEQNLNHDAMYWYRQDPGQGLRLIYYSQIVNDFQKGDIAEGYSVSREKKESFPLTVTSAQKNPTAFYLCASSPLPTGGDGYTFGSGTRLTVV.

The chain joins TRBV5-1 to TRBJ2-3, with D unresolved. V shed 2 bases and J shed 5 bases, with 12 bases lying between them. There are 14 residues in the CDR3. Germline CDR1 reads SGHRS; CDR2 reads YFSETQ. Here the CDR3 reads CASSFDPPVDTQYF. The DNA for the CDR3 is TGCGCCAGCAGCTTTGATCCCCCAGTAGATACGCAGTATTTT.

The chain employs TRBV27 and TRBJ1-2, with TRBD1 matching over 11 bases. Per germline, CDR1 MNHEY and CDR2 SMNVEV (reference sequence). With V trimmed by 6 bases and J by 7 bases, 1 base remained unmatched. There are 12 residues in the CDR3. CDR3 coding DNA: TGTGCCAGCAGCGGGACAGGGGGTGGCTACACCTTC. Its translation is CASSGTGGGYTF.

The CDR3 nucleotides read TGTGCCAGCAGCTTGAATATCGGGGCCTACGGGGAGCCCCAGCATTTT. Protein: CASSLNIGAYGEPQHF. The V call is TRBV5-8, the J call TRBJ1-5; TRBD1 might be the D (5 bases). The V gene's germline CDR1 is SGHTS and CDR2 YDEGEE. CDR3 length: 16 residues. Trimming removed 1 base from V and 8 bases from J, with 19 bases in between.

This chain connects TRBV19 to TRBJ1-1; possibly TRBD1 for D (5 bases). This CDR3 is built from 13 residues. Germline CDR1 LNHDA, CDR2 SQIVND (reference sequence). V lost 3 bases to trimming and J lost 8 bases, with 13 bases between them. For the CDR3, the DNA is TGTGCCAGTAGTATCGTCAGGGATGTAGAAGCTTTCTTT. It yields the protein CASSIVRDVEAFF.

V and J are TRBV27 and TRBJ1-6; D might be TRBD1 (5 bases). Trimming removed 2 bases at V and 7 bases at J, with 12 bases between. CDR3 size: 15 residues. Germline assignment: CDR1 MNHEY and CDR2 SMNVEV (reference sequence). CDR3 sequence (DNA): TGTGCCAGCAGTTTAGGGGCACTAATAAATTCACCCCTCCACTTT. Encoded protein: CASSLGALINSPLHF.

This clone was found once. The chain has TRBV18 and TRBJ1-4; D perhaps matches TRBD1 (5 bases). The CDR3 has 13 amino acids. CDR1 is KGHSH and CDR2 is LQKENI in the germline V gene. The V end lost 3 bases, the J end lost 3 bases, and 5 bases lay between the germline ends. In DNA, the CDR3 is TGTGCCAGCTCACCGGGACCTAATGAAAAACTGTTTTTT. It translates to CASSPGPNEKLFF.

The V call is TRBV2, the J call TRBJ2-5; 15 positions match TRBD2. The germline gives CDR1 SNHLY, CDR2 FYNNEI. Trimming at V came to 6 bases and at J to 4 bases, leaving 9 bases not matched to a gene. The CDR3 is 17 amino acids. The CDR3 DNA reads TGTGCCAGCAGGCGGACTAGCGGGGGGGCCGAGGGAGAGACCCAGTACTTC. Translation: CASRRTSGGAEGETQYF.

The chain employs TRBV5-1 and TRBJ2-2, with unresolved D. CDR3 length: 14 residues. Germline assignment: CDR1 SGHRS and CDR2 YFSETQ. V lost 1 base to trimming and J lost 8 bases, with 12 bases between them. In DNA, the CDR3 is TGCGCCAGCAGCTTGATAAAGGACGGTGGGGAGCTGTTTTTT. Translated: CASSLIKDGGELFF.

V is TRBV15 and J is TRBJ1-5; D possibly corresponds to TRBD1 (5 bases). This CDR3 region has 15 residues. V was clipped by 0 bases and J by 4 bases, with 10 bases between them. Germline V gene sequence: CDR1 LNHNV, CDR2 YYDKDF (reference sequence). The CDR3 region is CATSRDPRGNQPQHF. CDR3 bases: TGTGCCACCAGCAGAGATCCTAGGGGAAATCAGCCCCAGCATTTT. The full variable domain, its missing parts supplied by reference TRBV15 and TRBJ1-5, is DAMVIQNPRYQVTQFGKPVTLSCSQTLNHNVMYWYQQKSSQAPKLLFHYYDKDFNNEADTPDNFQSRRPNTSFCFLDIRSPGLGDTAMYLCATSRDPRGNQPQHFGDGTRLSIL.

About this clone: Its ends do not fully match the called genes, so a read error is possible. CDR3 coding DNA: TGCGCCAGCAGCCAACAGACAGCCGACTACGAGCAGTACTTC. Protein: CASSQQTADYEQYF. The gene calls are TRBV11-2 and TRBJ2-7, with TRBD1 as a possible D gene (5 bases). The CDR3 is made up of 14 amino acids. The germline V gene has CDR1 SGHAT and CDR2 FQNNGV.

The genes are TRBV27 and TRBJ2-6; D is unclear. The germline V gene encodes CDR1 MNHEY and CDR2 SMNVEV (reference sequence). Trimming cost V 11 bases and J 1 base, with 15 bases left between them. CDR3 size: 15 residues. Written as DNA, the CDR3 is TGTGCCTCACGGAAATCCTTATCTGGGGCCAACGTCCTGACTTTC. This gives the protein CASRKSLSGANVLTF.

This sequence joins TRBV4-1 and TRBJ1-5; D ambiguous. This CDR3 is built from 15 residues. V was shortened by 2 bases and J by 0 bases, with 8 bases between the two germline ends. CDR1 MGHRA and CDR2 YSYEKL come from the germline V gene. The DNA of the CDR3 is TGCGCCAGCAGCCAACAGGCAAATAGCAATCAGCCCCAGCATTTT. This codes for CASSQQANSNQPQHF.